The 11 T cell receptor beta chains below were found in one sample sequenced in a study of blood T cell repertoires in COVID-19. The method was immunoSEQ multiplex PCR; TCRdb's version includes in-frame clones alone and lacks a portion of them. Here the sample spans 150,000 to 200,000 clones, around nine tenths being singletons. The source material was peripheral blood. The receptors derive from a woman aged 70-85 years with COVID-19, enrolled during active disease.

V and J are TRBV5-5 and TRBJ2-5, with 11 bases identical to TRBD2. V lost 4 bases to trimming and J lost 5 bases; unmatched junction nucleotides: 10. The CDR3 is made up of 16 amino acids. The germline V gene encodes CDR1 SGHKS and CDR2 YYEKEE (reference sequence). CDR3 sequence (DNA): TGTGCCAGCAGCCCCGGAGGAGCTAGCGGGGGGGAGACCCAGTACTTC. This encodes CASSPGGASGGETQYF.

This chain joins TRBV10-3 and TRBJ2-1, with D possibly TRBD1 on 5 matching bases. The CDR3 sequence is 15 residues long. V lost 3 bases and J lost 2, with 11 bases in between. Looked up from germline, CDR1 is ENHRY and CDR2 is SYGVKD. The CDR3 DNA reads as TGTGCCATCAGTGACAGGGCAGGGACCTACAATGAGCAGTTCTTC. Amino acid sequence: CAISDRAGTYNEQFF.

The gene calls are TRBV2 and TRBJ1-6; D might be TRBD1 (6 bases). The CDR3 is 15 amino acids. Germline V CDR1 and CDR2: SNHLY, FYNNEI. Trimming stripped 7 bases from V and 5 bases from J, with 15 bases between. Here the CDR3 reads CASIGGRGDNSPLHF. The CDR3 DNA reads as TGTGCCAGCATCGGGGGGCGCGGCGATAATTCACCCCTCCACTTT.

In this sample, this clone turned up a few times. The chain carries TRBV18 and TRBJ2-5; TRBD2 matches at 9 bases. V trimming: 6 bases; J trimming: 2 bases; junction bases outside the gene matches: 4. Germline lookup yields CDR1 KGHSH and CDR2 LQKENI. The CDR3 length is 14 residues. The CDR3 DNA reads as TGTGCCAGCTCGCCGGGACTAGCTCAAGAGACCCAGTACTTC. The encoded protein is CASSPGLAQETQYF. Full variable domain (rest looked up from reference TRBV18 and TRBJ2-5): NAGVMQNPRHLVRRRGQEARLRCSPMKGHSHVYWYRQLPEEGLKFMVYLQKENIIDESGMPKERFSAEFPKEGPSILRIQQVVRGDSAAYFCASSPGLAQETQYFGPGTRLLVL.

The gene calls are TRBV28 and TRBJ1-5; maybe TRBD1 (5 bases). Germline V gene data show CDR1 as MDHEN and CDR2 as SYDVKM. Trimming removed 7 bases from V and 5 bases from J, with 6 bases in between. The CDR3 has 11 residues. The CDR3: CASKGDQPQHF. As DNA, the CDR3 is TGTGCCAGCAAAGGGGATCAGCCCCAGCATTTT.

The gene calls are TRBV5-4 and TRBJ1-6, with D possibly TRBD1 on 5 matching bases. The germline V gene has CDR1 SGHNT and CDR2 YYREEE (reference sequence). The V gene lost 0 bases and the J gene lost 9 bases, with 10 bases spanning the gap. This CDR3 has 14 residues. The CDR3 loop is CASSLGRVGSPLHF. As DNA, the CDR3 is TGTGCCAGCAGCTTGGGCAGGGTCGGTTCACCCCTCCACTTT.

This rearrangement joins TRBV4-1 to TRBJ2-7; TRBD2 might be the D (5 bases). V was pared by 0 bases and J by 4 bases, with 13 bases between. This CDR3 has 15 amino acids. Germline-derived CDR1 and CDR2 are MGHRA and YSYEKL. The CDR3 bases are TGCGCCAGCAGCCAAGAGGGGAGAGTTCCTTACGAGCAGTACTTC. This translates into CASSQEGRVPYEQYF.

The CDR3 loop reads CASRSSNNQPQHF. CDR3 DNA: TGTGCCAGTAGGTCGAGTAACAATCAGCCCCAGCATTTT. The chain couples TRBV19 to TRBJ1-5, with no clear D. The CDR3 extends over 13 amino acids. Germline CDR1 LNHDA, CDR2 SQIVND (reference sequence). The V end was cut by 6 bases, the J end by 3 bases, with 9 bases between.

The chain couples TRBV29-1 to TRBJ2-5; a weak D match, TRBD2 (7 bases). Germline loops: CDR1 SQVTM, CDR2 ANQGSEA. V shed 1 base and J shed 5 bases, with 14 bases lying between them. This CDR3 contains 14 residues. The DNA for the CDR3 is TGCAGCGTTGAAGTGGGCAGGGGAGGGGAGACCCAGTACTTC. This codes for CSVEVGRGGETQYF.

V is TRBV5-1 and J is TRBJ1-6; 11 nucleotides line up with TRBD1. Trimming removed 4 bases from V and 7 bases from J; junction bases left unmatched: 7. CDR1 SGHRS and CDR2 YFSETQ come from the germline V gene. CDR3 size: 16 residues. CDR3 sequence: CASSPGDRGTNSPLHF. DNA for the CDR3: TGCGCCAGCAGCCCCGGGGACAGGGGGACGAATTCACCCCTCCACTTT.

This chain links TRBV5-6 with TRBJ2-1, with D maybe TRBD2 (6 bases). The V end was cut by 3 bases, the J end by 15 bases, with 13 bases between. Looked up from germline, CDR1 is SGHDT and CDR2 is YYEEEE. The CDR3 runs to 11 residues. Written as DNA, the CDR3 is TGTGCCAGCAGCTCGGGACTGACAGTGTTCTTC. Amino acid sequence: CASSSGLTVFF.